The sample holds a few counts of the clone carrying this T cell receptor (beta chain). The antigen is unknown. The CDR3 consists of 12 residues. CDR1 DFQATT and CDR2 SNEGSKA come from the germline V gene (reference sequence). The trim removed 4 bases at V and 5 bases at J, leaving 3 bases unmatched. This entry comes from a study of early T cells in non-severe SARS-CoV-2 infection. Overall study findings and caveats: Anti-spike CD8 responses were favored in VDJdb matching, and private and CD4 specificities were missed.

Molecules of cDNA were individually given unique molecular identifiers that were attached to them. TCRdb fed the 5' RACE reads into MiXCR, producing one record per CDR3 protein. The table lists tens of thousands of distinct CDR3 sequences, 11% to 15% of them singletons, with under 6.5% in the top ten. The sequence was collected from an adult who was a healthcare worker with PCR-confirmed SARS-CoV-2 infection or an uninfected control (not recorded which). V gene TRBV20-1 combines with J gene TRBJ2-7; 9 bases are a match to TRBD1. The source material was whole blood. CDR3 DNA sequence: TGCAGTGCTACGGACAGGGGCCACGAGCAGTACTTC. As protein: CSATDRGHEQYF.